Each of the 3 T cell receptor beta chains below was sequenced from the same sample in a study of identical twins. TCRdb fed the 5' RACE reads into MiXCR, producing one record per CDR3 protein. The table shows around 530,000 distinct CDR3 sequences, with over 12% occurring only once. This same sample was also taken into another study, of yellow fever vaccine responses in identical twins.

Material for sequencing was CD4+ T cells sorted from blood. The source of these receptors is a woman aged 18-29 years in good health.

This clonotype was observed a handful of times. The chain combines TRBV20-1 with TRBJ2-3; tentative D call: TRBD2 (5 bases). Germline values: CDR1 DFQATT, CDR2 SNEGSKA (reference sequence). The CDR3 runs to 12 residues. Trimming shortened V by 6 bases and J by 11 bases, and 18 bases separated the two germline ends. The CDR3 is CSARAPGPQQYF. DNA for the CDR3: TGCAGTGCGAGGGCGCCGGGCCCCCAGCAGTATTTT.

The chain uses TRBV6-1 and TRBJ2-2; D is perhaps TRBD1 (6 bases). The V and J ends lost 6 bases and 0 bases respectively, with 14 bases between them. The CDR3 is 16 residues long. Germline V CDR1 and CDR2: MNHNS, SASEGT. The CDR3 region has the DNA TGTGCCAGCAGACCACCGGGACAAACGAACACCGGGGAGCTGTTTTTT. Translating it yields CASRPPGQTNTGELFF.

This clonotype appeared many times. The CDR3 is CASSLQAVSYNEQFF. The CDR3, as DNA: TGTGCCAGCAGCCTCCAGGCTGTTTCCTACAATGAGCAGTTCTTC. The rearrangement uses TRBV5-6 and TRBJ2-1; D uncertain. The CDR3 runs 15 residues. With 4 bases removed from V and 1 base from J, the gap between germline ends came to 12 bases. Germline V CDR1 and CDR2: SGHDT, YYEEEE.